The 32 T cell receptor beta chains in this list originate from one sample, sequenced in a study of CD8 T cells in Susac syndrome. After extraction with the RNeasy kit, about 0.45 to 1 ug of the RNA was reverse transcribed using random hexamers. TCRdb redid the calling of the immunoSEQ multiplex PCR reads with MiXCR, one entry per CDR3 protein. The sample includes approximately 180,000 distinct CDR3 sequences, about 94% of them seen just once. The sequenced sample consisted of CD4+ T cells from PBMCs. Receptor source: a human donor with multiple sclerosis.

The chain uses TRBV18 and TRBJ2-7, with 8 positions matching TRBD1. J gave up 4 bases and V 2 bases, and 7 bases lay outside the gene matches. Germline V CDR1 and CDR2: KGHSH, LQKENI. The CDR3 extends over 15 amino acids. CDR3 protein: CASSPGQGAAYEQYF. CDR3 in DNA: TGTGCCAGCTCACCAGGTCAGGGGGCCGCTTACGAGCAGTACTTC.

As DNA, the CDR3 is TGCAGCGTTCCCGGACAGGGGGCCGAAAAACTGTTTTTT. This sequence encodes CSVPGQGAEKLFF. The chain couples TRBV29-1 to TRBJ1-4; 11 bases align to TRBD1. The CDR3 consists of 13 residues. Looked up from germline, CDR1 is SQVTM and CDR2 is ANQGSEA. The V segment lost 5 bases and the J segment 8 bases; nucleotides outside the gene matches: 4.

The chain carries TRBV6-5 and TRBJ1-1; D perhaps matches TRBD1 (5 bases). Germline CDR1 is MNHEY and CDR2 is SVGAGI. Between the trimmed V and J ends, which lost 2 bases and 13 bases, there was a span of 11 bases. This CDR3 has 11 amino acids. CDR3 amino acids: CASSYAGWVFF. The DNA for the CDR3 is TGTGCCAGCAGTTACGCAGGGTGGGTTTTCTTT.

This rearrangement joins TRBV15 to TRBJ1-2; no reliable D call. V was trimmed by 0 bases and J by 8 bases, leaving 10 bases between them. The CDR3 sequence is 13 residues long. Per the germline V gene, CDR1 is LNHNV and CDR2 is YYDKDF (reference sequence). CDR3 residues: CATSRDPGEGYTF. The CDR3 DNA reads TGTGCCACCAGCAGAGACCCCGGCGAGGGCTACACCTTC.

The genes are TRBV9 and TRBJ2-2; D may correspond to TRBD1 or TRBD2 (5 bases each). Looked up from germline, CDR1 is SGDLS and CDR2 is YYNGEE. V lost 0 bases and J lost 0, with 9 bases in between. The CDR3 loop spans 16 amino acids. CDR3 sequence reads: CASSVGGDPNTGELFF. The CDR3 DNA follows: TGTGCCAGCAGCGTAGGAGGGGACCCGAACACCGGGGAGCTGTTTTTT.

A few counts support this clonotype. The chain combines TRBV6-5 with TRBJ2-7, with D possibly being TRBD1 (6 bases). Germline V gene lookup returns CDR1 MNHEY and CDR2 SVGAGI. V lost 4 bases, J lost 3 bases, and 10 bases lay in between. CDR3 length: 13 amino acids. As DNA, the CDR3 is TGTGCCAGCAGTTCAGGACAGATCTACGAGCAGTACTTC. Its translation is CASSSGQIYEQYF.

This clonotype showed up just a few times. The chain links TRBV7-2 to TRBJ2-5; either TRBD1 or TRBD2 may supply D (5 bases each). V shed 2 bases and J shed 1 base, with 8 bases lying between them. This CDR3 is built from 14 residues. CDR1 SGHTA and CDR2 FQGNSA come from the germline V gene. This chain's CDR3 is CASSLSGLQETQYF. The CDR3 bases are TGTGCCAGCAGCTTATCGGGGCTCCAAGAGACCCAGTACTTC.

CDR3 in amino acids: CASSLRPGGGRELFF. In DNA form, the CDR3 reads TGTGCCAGCAGCTTGAGGCCAGGGGGGGGCAGGGAGCTGTTTTTT. V gene TRBV7-2 combines with J gene TRBJ2-2; the D call may be TRBD1 or TRBD2 (7 bases each). The germline gives CDR1 SGHTA, CDR2 FQGNSA. Trimming left V 3 bases short and J 9 bases short, with 17 bases between. This CDR3 region has 15 residues.

The chain links TRBV5-6 to TRBJ1-2; a possible D gene is TRBD1 (6 bases). In germline, CDR1 is SGHDT, CDR2 YYEEEE. Deletions cut 0 bases from V and 4 bases from J, with 10 bases between. CDR3 length equals 14 residues. CDR3 in amino acids: CASSLAGESYGYTF. The CDR3 region has the DNA TGTGCCAGCAGCTTGGCAGGGGAGAGCTATGGCTACACCTTC.

This rearrangement joins TRBV24-1 to TRBJ2-2; weak D call: TRBD1 (5 bases). Germline CDR1 KGHDR, CDR2 SFDVKD. This CDR3 has 14 residues. The germline V and J ends were trimmed by 9 bases and 0 bases, with 10 bases remaining between them. The CDR3 bases are TGTGCCACCTTCCGGACACCGAACACCGGGGAGCTGTTTTTT. As protein: CATFRTPNTGELFF.

The chain carries TRBV7-8 and TRBJ2-2; D assignment may be TRBD1 or TRBD2 (5 bases each). V was pared by 3 bases and J by 2 bases, with 7 bases between. This CDR3 is built from 14 residues. In germline, CDR1 is SGHVS, CDR2 FQNEAQ. The CDR3 DNA follows: TGTGCCAGCAGCTTTGGGGGAAACACCGGGGAGCTGTTTTTT. Amino acids: CASSFGGNTGELFF. Filled out from reference TRBV7-8 and TRBJ2-2, the complete variable domain reads GAGVSQSPRYKVAKRGQDVALRCDPISGHVSLFWYQQALGQGPEFLTYFQNEAQLDKSGLPSDRFFAERPEGSVSTLKIQRTQQEDSAVYLCASSFGGNTGELFFGEGSRLTVL.

The chain is built from TRBV30 and TRBJ1-3; D is unresolved. Germline V gene data show CDR1 as GTSNPN and CDR2 as SVGIG (reference sequence). Trimming stripped 2 bases from V and 1 base from J, with 6 bases between. The CDR3 spans 13 residues. The DNA for the CDR3 is TGTGCCTGGAGTAAGGGATCTGGAAACACCATATATTTT. Its translation: CAWSKGSGNTIYF.

The J gene is TRBJ2-5, the V gene TRBV5-1, with 8 bases identical to TRBD1. V lost 0 bases to trimming and J lost 4 bases; unmatched junction nucleotides: 5. Per the germline V gene, CDR1 is SGHRS and CDR2 is YFSETQ. The CDR3 runs to 15 residues. The CDR3 region has the DNA TGCGCCAGCAGCTTGGCAGGACAGGGAGTAGAGACCCAGTACTTC. The encoded protein is CASSLAGQGVETQYF.

This chain links TRBV18 with TRBJ1-1; D is ambiguous. Germline lookup yields CDR1 KGHSH and CDR2 LQKENI. CDR3 length: 13 residues. Trimming cost V 5 bases and J 8 bases, with 15 bases left between them. The CDR3 sequence: CASSSAQEVEAFF. In DNA form, the CDR3 reads TGTGCCAGCTCATCGGCCCAGGAGGTCGAAGCTTTCTTT.

The V and J genes are TRBV25-1 and TRBJ2-5; 7 bases agree with TRBD2. This CDR3 comprises 15 residues. The germline V gene has CDR1 MGHDK and CDR2 SYGVNS. The J segment lost 5 bases and the V segment lost 2 bases, leaving 8 bases of the junction unmatched. CDR3 nucleotide sequence: TGTGCCAGCAGTGAACCCACCCAGGGAGGGGAGACCCAGTACTTC. This codes for CASSEPTQGGETQYF. The full variable domain, completed using reference TRBV25-1 and TRBJ2-5, is EADIYQTPRYLVIGTGKKITLECSQTMGHDKMYWYQQDPGMELHLIHYSYGVNSTEKGDLSSESTVSRIRTEHFPLTLESARPSHTSQYLCASSEPTQGGETQYFGPGTRLLVL.

The chain has TRBV7-9 and TRBJ1-2; possible D gene TRBD1, 5 bases. V dropped 4 bases and J dropped 3 bases, with 15 bases sitting between them. CDR3 length: 15 residues. Germline CDR1 is SEHNR and CDR2 is FQNEAQ (reference sequence). DNA for the CDR3: TGTGCCAGCAGCTCCTGGGGCGGCTCCGACTATGGCTACACCTTC. Protein: CASSSWGGSDYGYTF. The full variable domain, completed using reference TRBV7-9 and TRBJ1-2, is DTGVSQNPRHKITKRGQNVTFRCDPISEHNRLYWYRQTLGQGPEFLTYFQNEAQLEKSRLLSDRFSAERPKGSFSTLEIQRTEQGDSAMYLCASSSWGGSDYGYTFGSGTRLTVV.

The chain combines TRBV12-3 or TRBV12-4 with TRBJ2-7, with D possibly matching TRBD1 (5 bases). The CDR3 contains 13 residues. V was clipped by 3 bases and J by 2 bases, with 8 bases between them. This CDR3 reads CASSFAGTYEQYF. CDR3 bases: TGTGCCAGCAGTTTTGCAGGGACCTACGAGCAGTACTTC.

V usage is TRBV2 and J usage is TRBJ2-1; D perhaps matches TRBD2 (5 bases). Trimming stripped 5 bases from V and 0 bases from J, with 14 bases between. Germline CDR1 and CDR2: SNHLY and FYNNEI. This CDR3 has 16 amino acids. CDR3 in DNA: TGTGCCAGCAGTCCTGAGCGGACCGACTCCTACAATGAGCAGTTCTTC. This sequence encodes CASSPERTDSYNEQFF.

This CDR3 is CASSRGAPNYGYTF. As DNA, the CDR3 is TGTGCCAGTAGTCGAGGTGCCCCTAACTATGGCTACACCTTC. This chain uses TRBV19 with TRBJ1-2; no reliable D call. CDR1 is LNHDA, CDR2 SQIVND, per germline (reference sequence). V was clipped by 5 bases and J by 0 bases, with 10 bases between them. This CDR3 region has 14 residues. The full variable domain, in which reference TRBV19 and TRBJ1-2 provide the parts outside the CDR3, is DGGITQSPKYLFRKEGQNVTLSCEQNLNHDAMYWYRQDPGQGLRLIYYSQIVNDFQKGDIAEGYSVSREKKESFPLTVTSAQKNPTAFYLCASSRGAPNYGYTFGSGTRLTVV.

This sequence joins TRBV6-2 or TRBV6-3 and TRBJ2-1; tentatively, D is TRBD1 or TRBD2 (6 bases each). V dropped 6 bases and J dropped 4 bases, with 10 bases sitting between them. CDR3 size: 13 residues. Germline assignment: CDR1 MNHEY and CDR2 SVGEGT. This chain's CDR3 is CASRRGAYNEQFF. In nucleotides, the CDR3 is TGTGCCAGCAGGAGGGGGGCTTACAATGAGCAGTTCTTC.

The J gene is TRBJ2-7, the V gene TRBV2; D possibly corresponds to TRBD2 (6 bases). The CDR3 has 14 amino acids. V was clipped by 7 bases and J by 2 bases, with 15 bases between them. Germline values: CDR1 SNHLY, CDR2 FYNNEI. The CDR3 loop is CASTAPGLAYEQYF. As DNA, the CDR3 is TGTGCCAGCACCGCCCCGGGACTGGCCTACGAGCAGTACTTC.

The chain has TRBV7-2 and TRBJ2-4; D remains ambiguous. CDR3 length equals 14 residues. Trimming removed 1 base at V and 9 bases at J, with 13 bases between. The germline CDR1 and CDR2 sequences are SGHTA and FQGNSA. CDR3: CASSLVGFRSIQYF. CDR3 sequence (DNA): TGTGCCAGCAGCTTAGTGGGGTTTAGAAGCATTCAGTACTTC.

The V and J genes are TRBV6-6 and TRBJ1-5, with TRBD1 matching over 8 bases. V shed 2 bases, J shed 3 bases, and the junction held 6 bases outside the gene matches. The CDR3 length is 16 residues. Germline V gives CDR1 MNHNY, CDR2 SVGAGI (reference sequence). The CDR3 bases are TGTGCCAGCAGTTACAGTTCAGGGGGCGTCAATCAGCCCCAGCATTTT. It translates to CASSYSSGGVNQPQHF.

V gene TRBV10-3 combines with J gene TRBJ1-1; TRBD1 might be the D (5 bases). V dropped 8 bases and J dropped 3 bases, with 10 bases sitting between them. This CDR3 contains 12 residues. CDR1 and CDR2 from the germline V gene are ENHRY and SYGVKD. The CDR3 coding sequence is TGTGCCATCCGGGACCGGGACACTGAAGCTTTCTTT. It encodes CAIRDRDTEAFF.

The chain is built from TRBV18 and TRBJ1-1; no firm D call. The CDR3 has 12 residues. V was cut by 3 bases and J by 2 bases, with 4 bases left in between. Germline-derived CDR1 and CDR2 are KGHSH and LQKENI. The CDR3 DNA reads TGTGCCAGCTCACCGCCCAACACTGAAGCTTTCTTT. This translates into CASSPPNTEAFF.

In its sample, this clonotype was seen a few times. The chain has TRBV29-1 and TRBJ2-7, with 8 bases aligning to TRBD1. Germline V lookup: CDR1 SQVTM, CDR2 ANQGSEA. The CDR3 is made up of 14 amino acids. After removal of 3 bases from V and 6 bases from J, the junction contained 10 bases not matched to a gene. CDR3 in amino acids: CSVEARGLLGEQYF. CDR3 coding DNA: TGCAGCGTTGAGGCCAGGGGGCTCTTGGGCGAGCAGTACTTC.

The chain carries TRBV5-1 and TRBJ2-3, with D perhaps matching TRBD1 (5 bases). The CDR3 length is 15 residues. In germline, CDR1 is SGHRS, CDR2 YFSETQ. The germline V and J ends were trimmed by 4 bases and 0 bases, with 12 bases remaining between them. The CDR3 DNA reads as TGCGCCAGCAGCCCTTACAGGTCTAGCACAGATACGCAGTATTTT. Translating it yields CASSPYRSSTDTQYF.

This clonotype has a handful of counts. The chain combines TRBV5-1 with TRBJ2-2, with no clear D. Per germline, CDR1 SGHRS and CDR2 YFSETQ. Trimming stripped 0 bases from V and 7 bases from J, with 7 bases between. This CDR3 is built from 13 residues. Here the CDR3 reads CASSLALGGELFF. CDR3 bases: TGCGCCAGCAGCTTGGCTCTGGGCGGGGAGCTGTTTTTT.

This chain links TRBV18 with TRBJ1-6, with a possible D match to TRBD1 (6 bases). The CDR3 spans 12 residues. The ends were cut back, 5 bases at V and 14 bases at J, with 13 bases in the middle. Germline CDR1 is KGHSH and CDR2 is LQKENI. The CDR3 DNA follows: TGTGCCAGCTCATCTGAAGGGGGAACCCTCCACTTT. This gives the protein CASSSEGGTLHF.

This rearrangement joins TRBV28 to TRBJ1-5; D call uncertain. Trimming left V 7 bases short and J 5 bases short, with 12 bases between. Germline V gives CDR1 MDHEN, CDR2 SYDVKM. This CDR3 has 13 residues. The CDR3, as DNA: TGTGCCAGCAACTCAGTCGTCGATCAGCCCCAGCATTTT. Amino acids: CASNSVVDQPQHF.

V and J are TRBV2 and TRBJ2-5, with D possibly being TRBD2 (6 bases). Trimming cost V 3 bases and J 4 bases, with 15 bases left between them. There are 15 residues in the CDR3. Germline loops: CDR1 SNHLY, CDR2 FYNNEI. The CDR3 region has the DNA TGTGCCAGCAGTGATTCGGCGGGGCGGGGAGAGACCCAGTACTTC. This translates into CASSDSAGRGETQYF.

The chain links TRBV28 to TRBJ1-2, with D uncertain. Looked up from germline, CDR1 is MDHEN and CDR2 is SYDVKM. V lost 2 bases to trimming and J lost 8 bases, with 12 bases between them. The CDR3 loop spans 13 amino acids. CDR3 DNA sequence: TGTGCCAGCAGTTTAATGACCTATGGAGGCTACACCTTC. Its protein product is CASSLMTYGGYTF.